This T cell receptor beta chain was sequenced in a study of shared clonotypes between healthy human individuals. Produced via immunoSEQ multiplex PCR; TCRdb's table is partial and in-frame only. The sample shows hundreds of thousands of clones, around 67% of them seen only once. Unmatched junction bases numbered 8, after V lost 4 bases and J lost 8 bases. CDR3 length: 15 residues. Germline V gene data show CDR1 as MDHEN and CDR2 as SYDVKM. This sequence originates from a woman aged 30 to 39 in good health. The sequencing sample was made of memory CD4+ T cells sorted from blood. Subset in this sample: CD45RA-negative fraction. V and J are TRBV28 and TRBJ1-4; 9 bases are a match to TRBD1. The CDR3 loop is CASSWTGTGSEKLFF. The CDR3 bases are TGTGCCAGCAGTTGGACCGGGACAGGGTCCGAAAAACTGTTTTTT.